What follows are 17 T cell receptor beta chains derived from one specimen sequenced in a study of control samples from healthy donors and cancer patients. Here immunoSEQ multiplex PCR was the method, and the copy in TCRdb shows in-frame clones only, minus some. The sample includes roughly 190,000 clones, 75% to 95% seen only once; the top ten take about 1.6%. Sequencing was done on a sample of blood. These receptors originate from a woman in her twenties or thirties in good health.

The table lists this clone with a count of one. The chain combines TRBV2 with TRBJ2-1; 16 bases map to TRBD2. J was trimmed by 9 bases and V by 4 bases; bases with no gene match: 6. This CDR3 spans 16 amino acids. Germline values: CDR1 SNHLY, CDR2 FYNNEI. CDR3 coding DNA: TGTGCCAGCAGTGGCCGGGGGACTAGCGGGAGGGTTGAGCAGTTCTTC. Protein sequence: CASSGRGTSGRVEQFF.

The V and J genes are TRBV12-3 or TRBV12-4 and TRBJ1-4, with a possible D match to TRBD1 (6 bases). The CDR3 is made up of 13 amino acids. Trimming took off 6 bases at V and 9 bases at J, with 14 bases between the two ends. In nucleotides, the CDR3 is TGTGCCAGCAGACCCGCAGGGGTTCAAAAACTGTTTTTT. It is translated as CASRPAGVQKLFF.

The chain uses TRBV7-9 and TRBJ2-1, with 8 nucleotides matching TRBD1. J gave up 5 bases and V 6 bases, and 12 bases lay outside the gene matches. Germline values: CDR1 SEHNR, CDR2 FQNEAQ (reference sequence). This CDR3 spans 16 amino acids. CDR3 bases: TGTGCCAGCAGTACTCCCAGGGGGCGCCTACACAATGAGCAGTTCTTC. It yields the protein CASSTPRGRLHNEQFF. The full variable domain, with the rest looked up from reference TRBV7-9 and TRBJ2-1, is DTGVSQNPRHKITKRGQNVTFRCDPISEHNRLYWYRQTLGQGPEFLTYFQNEAQLEKSRLLSDRFSAERPKGSFSTLEIQRTEQGDSAMYLCASSTPRGRLHNEQFFGPGTRLTVL.

In DNA, the CDR3 is TGTGCCAGCAGCAAAACAGGGGGCGATGGCTACACCTTC. It is translated as CASSKTGGDGYTF. The chain links TRBV21-1 to TRBJ1-2; TRBD1 is taken as the D call from the table, unchecked against the DNA. TRBV21-1 is described as a pseudogene. The CDR3 consists of 13 residues.

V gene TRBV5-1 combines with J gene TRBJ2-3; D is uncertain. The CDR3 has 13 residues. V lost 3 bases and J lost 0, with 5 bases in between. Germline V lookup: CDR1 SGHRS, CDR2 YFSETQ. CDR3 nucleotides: TGCGCCAGCAGCTGGTACAGCACAGATACGCAGTATTTT. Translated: CASSWYSTDTQYF.

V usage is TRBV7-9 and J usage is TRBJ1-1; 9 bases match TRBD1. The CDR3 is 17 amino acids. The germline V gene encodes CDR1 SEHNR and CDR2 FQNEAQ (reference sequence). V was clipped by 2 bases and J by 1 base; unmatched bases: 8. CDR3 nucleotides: TGTGCCAGCAGCTTACGGGGGACAGGGCGCGGGAACACTGAAGCTTTCTTT. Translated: CASSLRGTGRGNTEAFF.

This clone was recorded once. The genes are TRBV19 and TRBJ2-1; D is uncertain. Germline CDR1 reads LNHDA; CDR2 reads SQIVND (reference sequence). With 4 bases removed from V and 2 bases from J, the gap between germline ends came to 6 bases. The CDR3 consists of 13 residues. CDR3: CASSTETYNEQFF. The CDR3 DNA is TGTGCCAGTAGTACTGAAACCTACAATGAGCAGTTCTTC. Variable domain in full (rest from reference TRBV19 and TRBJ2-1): DGGITQSPKYLFRKEGQNVTLSCEQNLNHDAMYWYRQDPGQGLRLIYYSQIVNDFQKGDIAEGYSVSREKKESFPLTVTSAQKNPTAFYLCASSTETYNEQFFGPGTRLTVL.

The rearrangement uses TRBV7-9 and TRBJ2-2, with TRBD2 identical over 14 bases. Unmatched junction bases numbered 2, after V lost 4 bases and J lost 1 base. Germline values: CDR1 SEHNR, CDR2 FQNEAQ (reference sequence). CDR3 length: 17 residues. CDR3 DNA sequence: TGTGCCAGCAGCTCGGGACTAGCGGGGGAGAACACCGGGGAGCTGTTTTTT. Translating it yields CASSSGLAGENTGELFF.

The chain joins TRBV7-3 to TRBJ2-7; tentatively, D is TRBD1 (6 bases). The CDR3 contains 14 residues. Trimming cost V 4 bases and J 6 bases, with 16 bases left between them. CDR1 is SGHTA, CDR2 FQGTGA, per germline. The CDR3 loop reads CASSSPSDSSEQYF. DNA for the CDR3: TGTGCCAGCAGCTCTCCATCGGACAGCTCCGAGCAGTACTTC.

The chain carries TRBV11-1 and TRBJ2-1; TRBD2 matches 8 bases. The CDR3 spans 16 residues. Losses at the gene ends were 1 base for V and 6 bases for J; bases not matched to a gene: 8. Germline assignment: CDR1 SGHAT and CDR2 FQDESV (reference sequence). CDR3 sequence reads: CASSLVRGLVLNEQFF. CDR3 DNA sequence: TGTGCCAGCAGCTTAGTCCGGGGACTAGTTCTCAATGAGCAGTTCTTC.

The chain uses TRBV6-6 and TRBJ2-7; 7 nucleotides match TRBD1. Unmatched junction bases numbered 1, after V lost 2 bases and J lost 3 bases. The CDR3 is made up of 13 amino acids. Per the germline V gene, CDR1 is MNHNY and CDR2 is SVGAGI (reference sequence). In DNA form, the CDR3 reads TGTGCCAGCAGTTACCGGGACAGCTACGAGCAGTACTTC. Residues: CASSYRDSYEQYF.

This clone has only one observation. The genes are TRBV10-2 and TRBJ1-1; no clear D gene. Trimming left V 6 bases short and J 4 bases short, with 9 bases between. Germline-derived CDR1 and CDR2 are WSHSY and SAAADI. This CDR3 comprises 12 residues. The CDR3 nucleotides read TGCGCCAGCAGGGACGGAACCACTGAAGCTTTCTTT. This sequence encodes CASRDGTTEAFF.

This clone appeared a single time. CDR3 sequence (DNA): TGCGCCAGCAGCAGGGGACAGACGAACACTGAAGCTTTCTTT. The encoded protein is CASSRGQTNTEAFF. The V gene is TRBV5-1, the J gene TRBJ1-1, with TRBD1 matching 7 bases. The germline CDR1 and CDR2 sequences are SGHRS and YFSETQ. This CDR3 contains 14 residues. Trimming at V came to 4 bases and at J to 1 base, leaving 4 bases not matched to a gene.

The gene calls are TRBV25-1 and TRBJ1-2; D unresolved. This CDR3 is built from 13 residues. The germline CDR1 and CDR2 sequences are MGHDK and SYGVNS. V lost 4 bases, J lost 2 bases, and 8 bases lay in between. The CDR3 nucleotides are TGTGCCAGCAGTGCACAGAGAAACTATGGCTACACCTTC. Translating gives CASSAQRNYGYTF.

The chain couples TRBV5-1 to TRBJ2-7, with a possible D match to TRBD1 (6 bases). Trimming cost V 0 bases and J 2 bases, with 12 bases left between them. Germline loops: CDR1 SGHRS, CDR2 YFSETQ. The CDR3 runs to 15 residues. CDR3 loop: CASSLAAGAPYEQYF. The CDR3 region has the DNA TGCGCCAGCAGCTTGGCGGCAGGGGCGCCCTACGAGCAGTACTTC.

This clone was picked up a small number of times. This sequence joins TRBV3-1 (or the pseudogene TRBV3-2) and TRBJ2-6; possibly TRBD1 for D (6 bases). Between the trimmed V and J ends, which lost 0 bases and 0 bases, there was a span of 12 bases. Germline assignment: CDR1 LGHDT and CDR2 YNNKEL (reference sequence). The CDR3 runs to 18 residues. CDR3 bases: TGTGCCAGCAGCCAAGAGTGGGACACCTCCTCTGGGGCCAACGTCCTGACTTTC. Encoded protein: CASSQEWDTSSGANVLTF.

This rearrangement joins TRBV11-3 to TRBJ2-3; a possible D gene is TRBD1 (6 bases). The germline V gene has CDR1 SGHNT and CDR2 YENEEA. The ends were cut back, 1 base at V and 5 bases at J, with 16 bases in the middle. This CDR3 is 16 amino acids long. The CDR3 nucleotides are TGTGCCAGCAGCTTAGGGGCTGGGGGCTCTGGAGATACGCAGTATTTT. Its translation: CASSLGAGGSGDTQYF.